This record covers a single T cell receptor (beta chain). No antigen is known for it. Base-call qualities are not available, and no considerably larger clone is one nucleotide away. Libraries were built with 5' RACE. TCRdb shows the sequencer as Illumina HiSeq 2500. A second PCR of roughly 7 to 11 cycles was performed with a sample-barcoded 5' primer and a J-beta primer mix. A unique molecular identifier was introduced onto each TCR beta cDNA molecule by a template-switch 5' adaptor carrying 12 random nucleotides. Each sample yielded at least 3 million CDR3-containing paired-end reads. The Mint cDNA synthesis kit, primed by a TRBC-specific oligonucleotide, was used to synthesize first-strand cDNA from all RNA. Following uracil-DNA glycosylase treatment, a first 18-cycle PCR with universal primers M1SS and BC2_uni_R was performed on all cDNA. The source study handled its data this way. For normalization, 1 million high-quality reads were randomly selected from each sample, with every read carrying a distinct molecular identifier. Reads sharing molecular identifiers were discarded rather than binned into consensus sequences. MiTCR, run with a Q25 quality threshold and the strictest error-elimination algorithm, handled CDR3 identification, clonotype clustering and error correction. Lower-bound total TCR beta diversity was estimated with a nonparametric unseen species model using Euler transformation. Using fastp at Q25 and MiXCR, TCRdb reprocessed the public reads and kept productive beta chains. Merged by CDR3 protein, the rows form single entries marked with the most common genes and DNA. The authors' filters were not applied to this entry. Here the sample has about a million distinct CDR3 sequences; roughly 47% occur a single time. Clones ranked in the top ten supply 20% to 25% of the sample.

The CDR3 covers 15 residues, taking in both the cysteine and the phenylalanine. Just CDR3 DNA is preserved here, 45 bases in frame from base 1. The junction shows trimming of 2 bases on V and 7 bases on J, and the gene matches do not reach 5 bases of it. CDR1 and CDR2 (LGHDT, YNNKEL) derive from the germline V gene (reference sequence). The data derive from a study of blood T cells in healthy people across ages (dated by TCRdb to about 2015). About the investigation overall: In model experiments, roughly one uniquely barcoded TCR beta cDNA molecule per two T cells was captured by template switching. Four age groups were formed from the donors: young (average about 15 years), middle-aged (roughly 38), aged (around 62) and long-lived (around 82). To avoid experimental bias, donors of different ages were spread randomly across the sequencing lanes. Two additional independent replicas of 1 million unique cDNA reads from the same blood draw were analyzed for two donors (one aged 18 to 30 and one aged 80 or older). The study measured age-related changes in TCR beta repertoire diversity using deep sequencing normalized with unique cDNA molecular identifiers.

Results and caveats for the whole study, not just this receptor: Since profiling was done on bulk unsorted PBMCs, naive and antigen-experienced compartments could not be conclusively compared. Because donor CMV infection status was unknown, age-related changes in expanded clonotypes were potentially confounded. Observed TCR beta diversity correlated strongly with the percentage of naive T cells measured by flow cytometry. Compared with the aged group, the long-lived group had more naive CD4+ T cells, fewer expanded clones and increased TCR diversity, a pattern suggesting age selection. As age increased, observed TCR beta diversity per million T cells dropped in a roughly linear way, and a significant reduction was already evident by age 40. Estimates of total diversity based on one million sequenced T cells were regarded as lower bounds and as underestimates.

Donors were 35 to 40 systemically healthy Caucasian individuals from Russia aged roughly 6 to 95 years. Each donor gave about 10 milliliters of peripheral blood, drawn into EDTA-treated Vacutainer tubes. Ficoll-Paque density-gradient centrifugation was used to isolate PBMCs, with at least 7 million obtained per sample. Trizol reagent was used to extract total RNA from the PBMCs, yielding at least 5.5 micrograms per sample. Naive CD45RAhigh/CD27high T cell percentages were measured by flow cytometry on a PBMC aliquot from every donor. The receptor's source is a woman in her fifties or sixties in good health. The sequenced sample consisted of blood. The sequence joins TRBV3-1 to TRBJ2-1; the central 10 bases match TRBD2. The CDR3 loop reads CASSQLAGASNEQFF. At the DNA level, the sequence is TGTGCCAGCAGCCAACTAGCGGGAGCGTCTAATGAGCAGTTCTTC.